What follows is one T cell receptor beta chain and its context. Its antigen is unidentified. Preparation of TCR beta libraries was done by quantitative 5'-RACE with molecular barcodes. MiXCR was run by TCRdb on the 5' RACE reads, yielding one entry per CDR3 protein. The sample has 700,000 to 1,000,000 distinct CDR3 sequences, 12% seen once. This entry is derived from a study of CD8 T cells in ankylosing spondylitis. Overall study findings and caveats: The disease-linked clones had a CD8+ phenotype and low blood frequencies. A motif in TCR beta, a set of several highly homologous variants, appeared characteristic of ankylosing spondylitis blood.

The CDR3 has 14 amino acids. The germline V and J ends were trimmed by 3 bases and 3 bases, with 12 bases remaining between them. The germline V gene has CDR1 SGHKS and CDR2 YYEKEE (reference sequence). Source material: blood, either unsorted or a sorted T cell fraction (not recorded which). The clonotype comes from a male donor with ankylosing spondylitis. The gene calls are TRBV5-5 and TRBJ1-1, with a possible D match to TRBD1 (5 bases). The CDR3 bases are TGTGCCAGCAGCTCCGAAGGCAGGGACACTGAAGCTTTCTTT. It yields the protein CASSSEGRDTEAFF.